This TCR beta chain was profiled in a study of metastatic and nonmetastatic thyroid tumors. Looking at the study overall: For malignant and benign thyroid patients, tumor or nodule tissue and blood were the sources whose repertoires were compared.

This CDR3 contains 13 residues. V was pared by 1 base and J by 7 bases, with 10 bases between. Germline values: CDR1 MGHDK, CDR2 SYGVNS. As processed by the authors: For papillary thyroid cancer, a distant-metastasis classifier was constructed from CDR3 differences observed across clinicopathological groups. MiXCR re-clonotyped the PCR reads for TCRdb. What appears here as the V and J calls and clone size reflects TCRdb's work, not the paper's. The sample yields 20,000 to 25,000 clones, roughly 12% seen once. All patients reached thyroid surgery having received no treatment beforehand. This clone was detected ten times or more.

The V call is TRBV25-1, the J call TRBJ1-1; D gene unclear. Source material: blood. The clonotype was recovered from a female donor with papillary thyroid cancer or a benign thyroid nodule (not recorded which). Some clones in this sample may be carry-over from other donors' samples. CDR3 in amino acids: CASSESGTSEAFF. As DNA, the CDR3 is TGTGCCAGCAGTGAATCGGGAACAAGTGAAGCTTTCTTT.